What follows are 5 T cell receptor beta chains derived from one specimen sequenced in a study of OX40 agonist ivuxolimab in advanced cancers. The protocol was immunoSEQ multiplex PCR, while the TCRdb copy is restricted to in-frame clones and leaves out a portion. Counted here are 60,000 to 90,000 clones, roughly 77% occurring once; the ten biggest clones make up 5%. The starting material was CD4+ or CD8+ T cells sorted from blood, obtained in a trial of the OX40 agonist ivuxolimab. The receptor set was obtained from an adult with an advanced solid tumor such as melanoma, head and neck, liver or kidney cancer.

The chain carries TRBV2 and TRBJ2-1, with D possibly being TRBD1 or TRBD2 (5 bases each). The CDR3 has 14 amino acids. Trimming removed 8 bases from V and 6 bases from J, with 17 bases in between. Germline-derived CDR1 and CDR2 are SNHLY and FYNNEI. DNA for the CDR3: TGTGCCAGCTCCTCAGAGGGGAGAGGCAATGAGCAGTTCTTC. It codes for CASSSEGRGNEQFF.

There are a few counts of this clone. V is TRBV9 and J is TRBJ1-1, with no clear D. Trimming removed 0 bases at V and 1 base at J, with 4 bases between. The V gene's germline CDR1 is SGDLS and CDR2 YYNGEE. CDR3 length equals 13 residues. The CDR3 nucleotides read TGTGCCAGCAGCGTAGACTGGAACACTGAAGCTTTCTTT. This gives the protein CASSVDWNTEAFF.

The V gene is TRBV29-1, the J gene TRBJ2-4; D may correspond to TRBD1 or TRBD2 (5 bases each). The CDR3 has 15 amino acids. From germline, CDR1 is SQVTM and CDR2 ANQGSEA. The CDR3 DNA reads TGCAGTGCTGTGGCAGGGACGCTAGCCAAAAACATTCAGTACTTC. It translates to CSAVAGTLAKNIQYF. The variable domain in full, completed from reference TRBV29-1 and TRBJ2-4, reads SAVISQKPSRDICQRGTSLTIQCQVDSQVTMMFWYRQQPGQSLTLIATANQGSEATYESGFVIDKFPISRPNLTFSTLTVSNMSPEDSSIYLCSAVAGTLAKNIQYFGAGTRLSVL.

The chain carries TRBV5-1 and TRBJ2-5, with 9 bases fitting TRBD2. Germline CDR1 reads SGHRS; CDR2 reads YFSETQ. The CDR3 is made up of 14 amino acids. With V trimmed by 6 bases and J by 4 bases, 7 bases remained unmatched. The CDR3 DNA follows: TGCGCCAGCACGGCGGGAGGGCCGGGAGAGACCCAGTACTTC. It yields the protein CASTAGGPGETQYF.

This clone was observed once. The J gene is TRBJ2-1, the V gene TRBV7-3, with TRBD1 as a possible D gene (6 bases). CDR3 length: 13 amino acids. The V end was cut by 5 bases, the J end by 8 bases, with 13 bases between. Per germline, CDR1 SGHTA and CDR2 FQGTGA. The CDR3: CASSTRGTDEQFF. The CDR3 DNA follows: TGTGCCAGCAGCACAAGGGGGACCGATGAGCAGTTCTTC.